Below are 25 T cell receptor beta chains sequenced from a single sample in a study of blood T cell repertoires in COVID-19. Only in-frame clones appear in the TCRdb table, and some are missing; sequencing was by immunoSEQ multiplex PCR. The sample contains 150,000 to 200,000 clones, under 90% of which appear only once. The sequenced material came from peripheral blood. The receptor source for this set is a woman aged 65 to 85 with COVID-19, enrolled during active disease.

This chain links TRBV30 with TRBJ1-1; TRBD1 might be the D (6 bases). The CDR3 covers 13 residues. CDR1 and CDR2 from the germline V gene are GTSNPN and SVGIG (reference sequence). The ends were cut back, 5 bases at V and 6 bases at J, with 16 bases in the middle. This CDR3 is CAWRGTPRSEAFF. The CDR3 DNA follows: TGTGCCTGGCGAGGGACACCCCGGTCTGAAGCTTTCTTT.

The chain is built from TRBV14 and TRBJ2-7, with D uncertain. Germline-derived CDR1 and CDR2 are SGHDN and FVKESK. V shed 4 bases and J shed 3 bases, with 10 bases lying between them. The CDR3 is made up of 13 amino acids. The CDR3, as DNA: TGTGCCAGCAGCCGTACATCCAGCTACGAGCAGTACTTC. Translating it yields CASSRTSSYEQYF.

In its sample, this clone was seen a few times. V usage is TRBV11-2 and J usage is TRBJ1-1; possibly TRBD1 for D (5 bases). The CDR3 runs 14 residues. Trimming cost V 6 bases and J 3 bases, with 14 bases left between them. The germline V gene encodes CDR1 SGHAT and CDR2 FQNNGV. CDR3 sequence (DNA): TGTGCCAGCAGTCGTTCAGGGAGGGACACTGAAGCTTTCTTT. It encodes CASSRSGRDTEAFF.

The chain recombines TRBV19 with TRBJ1-2, with TRBD1 as a possible D gene (5 bases). Trimming shortened V by 3 bases and J by 4 bases, and 12 bases separated the two germline ends. Germline CDR1 and CDR2: LNHDA and SQIVND (reference sequence). CDR3 length equals 14 residues. CDR3 residues: CASSIQGSSYGYTF. CDR3 DNA sequence: TGTGCCAGTAGTATTCAGGGAAGTTCCTATGGCTACACCTTC.

The V and J genes are TRBV6-5 and TRBJ1-6, with 7 bases identical to TRBD1. Germline V gene data show CDR1 as MNHEY and CDR2 as SVGAGI. Unmatched junction bases numbered 7, after V lost 6 bases and J lost 8 bases. There are 14 residues in the CDR3. CDR3 coding DNA: TGTGCCAGCAGGCCGGGACAGAGGGATTCACCCCTCCACTTT. Translated, it gives CASRPGQRDSPLHF.

V is TRBV5-1 and J is TRBJ2-1; D might be TRBD1 (6 bases). CDR1 and CDR2 from the germline V gene are SGHRS and YFSETQ. The V end was cut by 4 bases, the J end by 5 bases, with 22 bases between. The CDR3 spans 17 residues. The CDR3 DNA follows: TGCGCCAGCAGCCGCGGCCAGGGGTCGGCAGGTCACAATGAGCAGTTCTTC. Its translation is CASSRGQGSAGHNEQFF. The whole variable domain, remainder taken from reference TRBV5-1 and TRBJ2-1, is KAGVTQTPRYLIKTRGQQVTLSCSPISGHRSVSWYQQTPGQGLQFLFEYFSETQRNKGNFPGRFSGRQFSNSRSEMNVSTLELGDSALYLCASSRGQGSAGHNEQFFGPGTRLTVL.

This chain joins TRBV5-6 and TRBJ1-4; 8 bases match TRBD1. The germline V gene has CDR1 SGHDT and CDR2 YYEEEE. The CDR3 consists of 15 residues. V gave up 3 bases and J gave up 5 bases; unmatched junction bases: 6. The chain's CDR3 is CASSSIQGGNEKLFF. The DNA for the CDR3 is TGTGCCAGCAGCTCGATACAGGGGGGGAATGAAAAACTGTTTTTT.

V gene TRBV19 combines with J gene TRBJ2-1; 11 bases align to TRBD1. This CDR3 is built from 15 residues. Germline V gene data show CDR1 as LNHDA and CDR2 as SQIVND (reference sequence). J was trimmed by 6 bases and V by 5 bases; bases with no gene match: 6. The CDR3 loop is CASSPWDRGGNEQFF. In DNA form, the CDR3 reads TGTGCCAGTAGTCCTTGGGACAGGGGGGGCAATGAGCAGTTCTTC.

CDR3 coding DNA: TGTGCCAGCAGTCGGACAGGGAGGTTTGGGGCCTCTGAAGCTTTCTTT. This translates into CASSRTGRFGASEAFF. The chain employs TRBV28 and TRBJ1-1, with TRBD1 identical over 8 bases. Per the germline V gene, CDR1 is MDHEN and CDR2 is SYDVKM. The CDR3 sequence is 16 residues long. Unmatched junction bases numbered 14, after V lost 5 bases and J lost 6 bases.

The chain combines TRBV5-1 with TRBJ2-5; 7 nucleotides line up with TRBD2. V lost 9 bases, J lost 4 bases, and 15 bases stayed unmatched. Germline CDR1 and CDR2: SGHRS and YFSETQ. CDR3 size: 15 residues. The CDR3 nucleotides read TGCGCCACCACCTATGGGGAGGGTCTCGGAGAGACCCAGTACTTC. Protein sequence: CATTYGEGLGETQYF.

The chain links TRBV20-1 to TRBJ1-2, with D hard to call. The germline gives CDR1 DFQATT, CDR2 SNEGSKA (reference sequence). This CDR3 is built from 11 residues. The ends were cut back, 8 bases at V and 5 bases at J, with 12 bases in the middle. The CDR3 region has the DNA TGCAGTACGGGTACTGATTATGGCTACACCTTC. Translation: CSTGTDYGYTF.

The chain combines TRBV10-3 with TRBJ1-1, with D uncertain. This CDR3 contains 13 residues. Between the trimmed V and J ends, which lost 6 bases and 0 bases, there was a span of 8 bases. CDR1 and CDR2 (germline): ENHRY, SYGVKD. The CDR3 DNA is TGTGCCATCAGGATACAAATGAACACTGAAGCTTTCTTT. It yields the protein CAIRIQMNTEAFF.

The chain joins TRBV14 to TRBJ1-4; D is unclear. Per germline, CDR1 SGHDN and CDR2 FVKESK. The germline V and J ends were trimmed by 3 bases and 1 base, with 9 bases remaining between them. This CDR3 contains 15 residues. The chain's CDR3 is CASSQGPRTNEKLFF. The CDR3 DNA reads as TGTGCCAGCAGCCAGGGCCCGAGAACTAATGAAAAACTGTTTTTT. The complete variable domain, with remaining parts taken from reference TRBV14 and TRBJ1-4, reads EAGVTQFPSHSVIEKGQTVTLRCDPISGHDNLYWYRRVMGKEIKFLLHFVKESKQDESGMPNNRFLAERTGGTYSTLKVQPAELEDSGVYFCASSQGPRTNEKLFFGSGTQLSVL.

The chain recombines TRBV5-4 with TRBJ2-3, with D tentatively TRBD2 (6 bases). V was pared by 4 bases and J by 2 bases, with 11 bases between. The germline gives CDR1 SGHNT, CDR2 YYREEE (reference sequence). The CDR3 totals 14 residues. The CDR3 coding sequence is TGTGCCAGCAGCGTCGGGACTGACACAGATACGCAGTATTTT. Protein product: CASSVGTDTDTQYF.

This clone was recorded only once. The V gene is TRBV19, the J gene TRBJ1-5, with TRBD1 as a possible D gene (5 bases). Germline V gives CDR1 LNHDA, CDR2 SQIVND (reference sequence). The V gene lost 5 bases and the J gene lost 0 bases, with 17 bases spanning the gap. This CDR3 region has 17 residues. This CDR3 reads CASSVGPGGYSNQPQHF. CDR3 in DNA: TGTGCCAGTAGTGTAGGACCGGGGGGTTATAGCAATCAGCCCCAGCATTTT.

The CDR3 region has the DNA TGTGCCAGCAGTATTCAGGGGGCGCCGGGAGGCTACACCTTC. Amino acids: CASSIQGAPGGYTF. The rearrangement links TRBV6-5 to TRBJ1-2, with 8 nucleotides matching TRBD1. V dropped 5 bases and J dropped 8; count of bases not matched to a gene: 10. The CDR3 spans 14 residues. Germline-derived CDR1 and CDR2 are MNHEY and SVGAGI.

J is TRBJ1-4 and V is TRBV30; a possible D gene is TRBD1 (5 bases). This CDR3 region has 12 residues. Germline V lookup: CDR1 GTSNPN, CDR2 SVGIG (reference sequence). V lost 0 bases, J lost 10 bases, and 9 bases lay in between. CDR3 DNA: TGTGCCTGGAGTGTCCAGGGTGCAAAACTGTTTTTT. It encodes CAWSVQGAKLFF. The whole variable domain, filled in from reference TRBV30 and TRBJ1-4, reads SQTIHQWPATLVQPVGSPLSLECTVEGTSNPNLYWYRQAAGRGLQLLFYSVGIGQISSEVPQNLSASRPQDRQFILSSKKLLLSDSGFYLCAWSVQGAKLFFGSGTQLSVL.

CDR3 nucleotides: TGTGCCAGTAGTATACTGGCGGGCCCTACGGGGACCCAGTACTTC. This encodes CASSILAGPTGTQYF. The chain is built from TRBV19 and TRBJ2-5, with D maybe TRBD2 (5 bases). This CDR3 is 15 amino acids long. V was pared by 2 bases and J by 7 bases, with 17 bases between. Germline V gene sequence: CDR1 LNHDA, CDR2 SQIVND (reference sequence).

The chain has TRBV5-1 and TRBJ1-2; unclear D gene. The CDR3 runs to 14 residues. Germline-derived CDR1 and CDR2 are SGHRS and YFSETQ. Trimming took off 0 bases at V and 1 base at J, with 7 bases between the two ends. The DNA of the CDR3 is TGCGCCAGCAGCTTGGAGAGCCTTAACTATGGCTACACCTTC. This sequence encodes CASSLESLNYGYTF.

The chain couples TRBV19 to TRBJ1-1; a possible D gene is TRBD1 (5 bases). Trimming took off 5 bases at V and 0 bases at J, with 13 bases between the two ends. CDR1 and CDR2 from the germline V gene are LNHDA and SQIVND (reference sequence). There are 15 residues in the CDR3. The CDR3: CASSPQGGMNTEAFF. The CDR3 DNA reads as TGTGCCAGTAGTCCCCAGGGCGGGATGAACACTGAAGCTTTCTTT.

The chain employs TRBV6-5 and TRBJ2-5; tentative D call: TRBD2 (5 bases). The V gene's germline CDR1 is MNHEY and CDR2 SVGAGI. The CDR3 contains 12 residues. The V end lost 5 bases, the J end lost 7 bases, and 11 bases lay between the germline ends. The chain's CDR3 is CASSRDGGTQYF. CDR3 nucleotides: TGTGCCAGCAGTCGTGACGGAGGGACCCAGTACTTC.

V gene TRBV28 combines with J gene TRBJ2-7; D might be TRBD2 (5 bases). Germline assignment: CDR1 MDHEN and CDR2 SYDVKM. V lost 3 bases and J 0 bases, leaving 6 bases between the germline ends. The CDR3 spans 13 residues. CDR3 in amino acids: CASSLGSSYEQYV. The DNA for the CDR3 is TGTGCCAGCAGTTTGGGGAGCTCCTACGAGCAGTACGTC.

The chain combines TRBV7-8 with TRBJ2-2, with D tentatively TRBD2 (6 bases). CDR1 and CDR2 (germline): SGHVS, FQNEAQ. The CDR3 covers 17 residues. Between the trimmed V and J ends, which lost 2 bases and 4 bases, there was a span of 17 bases. The CDR3 is CASSLSRGREVTGELFF. The CDR3 DNA follows: TGTGCCAGCAGCTTAAGTCGGGGCAGGGAGGTCACCGGGGAGCTGTTTTTT.

The rearrangement uses TRBV28 and TRBJ2-1; TRBD2 is a possible D gene (6 bases). The V end lost 6 bases, the J end lost 6 bases, and 18 bases lay between the germline ends. The CDR3 extends over 15 amino acids. In germline, CDR1 is MDHEN, CDR2 SYDVKM. The CDR3 is CASSFRDGGLNEQFF. The DNA for the CDR3 is TGTGCCAGCAGCTTCCGGGACGGGGGTCTCAATGAGCAGTTCTTC.

The chain recombines TRBV4-1 with TRBJ1-2; D unclear. V was clipped by 3 bases and J by 6 bases, with 17 bases between them. Germline CDR1 is MGHRA and CDR2 is YSYEKL. The CDR3 is 15 residues long. CDR3 bases: TGCGCCAGCAGCCAGATAGTCAGAAAGGAGAATGGCTACACCTTC. It codes for CASSQIVRKENGYTF.